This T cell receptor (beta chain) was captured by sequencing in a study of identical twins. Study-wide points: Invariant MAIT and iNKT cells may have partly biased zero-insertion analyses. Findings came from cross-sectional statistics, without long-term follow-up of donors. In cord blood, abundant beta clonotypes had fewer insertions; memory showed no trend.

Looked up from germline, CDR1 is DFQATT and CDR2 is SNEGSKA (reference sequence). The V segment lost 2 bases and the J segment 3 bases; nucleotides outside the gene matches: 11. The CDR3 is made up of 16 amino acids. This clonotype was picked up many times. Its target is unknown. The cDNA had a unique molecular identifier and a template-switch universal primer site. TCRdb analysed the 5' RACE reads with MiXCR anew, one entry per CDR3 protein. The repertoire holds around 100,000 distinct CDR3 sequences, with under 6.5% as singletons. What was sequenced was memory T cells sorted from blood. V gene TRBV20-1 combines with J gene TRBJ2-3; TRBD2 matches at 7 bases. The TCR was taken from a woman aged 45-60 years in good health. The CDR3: CSARPLGRGRTDTQYF. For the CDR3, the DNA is TGCAGTGCTAGACCCCTGGGGAGGGGAAGAACAGATACGCAGTATTTT.